The rows below give T cell receptor beta chains drawn from one sample of a study of cytomegalovirus exposure and HLA in healthy donors. Profiled with immunoSEQ multiplex PCR; TCRdb holds only in-frame clones, not every one. Of under 150,000 clones listed, 82% are singletons. The specimen sequenced was PBMCs. These receptors came from a young woman in good health and CMV-seronegative. Each CDR3 is given with its conserved first and last residue. D genes are given only for firm matches. Clone size is not always given. Where it is, it says once, few, many or a class for expanded clones.

v_call,j_call,cdr3_length,d_call,clone_size,cdr3_nt,cdr3_aa
TRBV13,TRBJ2-7,11,NA,NA,TGTGCCAGCAGCTTTGAGGACGAGCAGTACTTC,CASSFEDEQYF
TRBV19,TRBJ2-1,14,TRBD1,NA,TGTGCCAGTAGTATTGCCCGGGACAGCAATGAGCAGTTCTTC,CASSIARDSNEQFF
TRBV5-1,TRBJ2-7,13,TRBD1,NA,TGCGCCAGCAGCCACCGGGACAGGGACGAGCAGTACTTC,CASSHRDRDEQYF
TRBV4-1,TRBJ2-5,18,TRBD2,NA,TGCGCCAGCAGCCACCCGGGACTAGCGGGATCAGCGCGCGAGACCCAGTACTTC,CASSHPGLAGSARETQYF
TRBV4-3,TRBJ2-1,17,TRBD2,NA,TGCGCCAGCAGCGGATCCGGGACTAGCGATCCTTACAATGAGCAGTTCTTC,CASSGSGTSDPYNEQFF
TRBV10-1,TRBJ1-1,15,NA,NA,TGCGCCAGCAGTGAGTCGATTTCGGGGAACACTGAAGCTTTCTTT,CASSESISGNTEAFF
TRBV5-1,TRBJ2-1,16,NA,NA,TGCGCCAGCAGCTTGGAACAGAACCCCTATGGCAATGAGCAGTTCTTC,CASSLEQNPYGNEQFF
TRBV11-2,TRBJ2-3,15,TRBD2,NA,TGTGCCAGCAGCCCTAGCGGGGGGGCCGGCCATACGCAGTATTTT,CASSPSGGAGHTQYF
TRBV5-5,TRBJ2-7,19,TRBD2,NA,TGTGCCAGCAGCTCCACTTACGGGACTAGCGGGAGTCGTAACTACGAGCAGTACTTC,CASSSTYGTSGSRNYEQYF
TRBV19,TRBJ2-2,14,NA,few,TGTGCCAGTAGCGCGGGCCAAGGATACGGGGAGCTGTTTTTT,CASSAGQGYGELFF
TRBV4-3,TRBJ2-3,14,NA,NA,TGCGCCAGCAGCGCCCACAGGGTAGCAGATACGCAGTATTTT,CASSAHRVADTQYF
TRBV18,TRBJ1-2,13,TRBD1,NA,TGTGCCAGCTCACCATATGGACAGGATGGCTACACCTTC,CASSPYGQDGYTF
TRBV7-2,TRBJ1-4,12,NA,NA,TGTGCCAGCAGCTTAGCAGTGGGGGGACTGTTTTTT,CASSLAVGGLFF
TRBV19,TRBJ1-1,15,TRBD1,NA,TGTGCCAGTAGGCTCTTTGGGACAGCGAACACTGAAGCTTTCTTT,CASRLFGTANTEAFF
TRBV25-1,TRBJ1-6,14,TRBD1,NA,TGTGCCAGCAGTTGGGACAGGGAGAATTCACCCCTCCACTTT,CASSWDRENSPLHF
TRBV18,TRBJ2-1,14,NA,NA,TGTGCCAGCTCACCGCAGCTAGGAGACAATGAGCAGTTCTTC,CASSPQLGDNEQFF